This T cell receptor (beta chain) was recovered during a study of control samples from healthy donors and cancer patients. Produced via immunoSEQ multiplex PCR; TCRdb's table is partial and in-frame only. The sample yields 140,000 or so clones, around 86% seen once. The junction had 7 bases not matched to a gene; V was cut back by 1 base and J by 5 bases. This CDR3 contains 16 residues. The germline V gene encodes CDR1 MNHEY and CDR2 SMNVEV (reference sequence). Sequencing was performed on blood. The V gene is TRBV27, the J gene TRBJ2-1; 8 bases align to TRBD2. This sequence was found in a man younger than 45 in good health. The CDR3 DNA reads TGTGCCAGCAGTTTATATTCTACACTAGCGGACAATGAGCAGTTCTTC. It encodes CASSLYSTLADNEQFF.